These 7 T cell receptor beta chains were all obtained from the same sample, sequenced in a study of blood T cell repertoires in COVID-19. The assay was immunoSEQ multiplex PCR, and TCRdb's table has in-frame clones only and misses some. Of 300,000 to 450,000 clones in the sample, around 85% are singletons; the top ten hold 3% to 4.5%. The specimen sequenced was peripheral blood. All receptors come from a woman aged 18-35 years with acute or convalescent COVID-19.

The chain's CDR3 is CASSAIGTSGGASYEQYF. Written as DNA, the CDR3 is TGTGCCAGCAGCGCAATCGGGACTAGCGGGGGGGCCTCCTACGAGCAGTACTTC. The chain links TRBV5-4 to TRBJ2-7; TRBD2 matches 16 bases. V gave up 4 bases and J gave up 0 bases; unmatched junction bases: 7. Germline V gene data show CDR1 as SGHNT and CDR2 as YYREEE (reference sequence). This CDR3 has 18 amino acids.

The chain couples TRBV3-1 (or the pseudogene TRBV3-2) to TRBJ2-1, with TRBD2 identical over 10 bases. This CDR3 spans 17 amino acids. Germline lookup yields CDR1 LGHDT and CDR2 YNNKEL (reference sequence). The junction had 7 bases not matched to a gene; V was cut back by 4 bases and J by 1 base. The CDR3 sequence is CASSRLAGVLSYNEQFF. Here the CDR3 DNA reads TGTGCCAGCAGCCGGCTAGCGGGAGTTTTGTCCTACAATGAGCAGTTCTTC.

The chain has TRBV9 and TRBJ2-4; D ambiguous. Germline lookup yields CDR1 SGDLS and CDR2 YYNGEE. CDR3 length: 16 amino acids. Between the trimmed V and J ends, which lost 4 bases and 0 bases, there was a span of 14 bases. The CDR3 coding sequence is TGTGCCAGCAGCCCCACGGGTGGCATAGCCAAAAACATTCAGTACTTC. This encodes CASSPTGGIAKNIQYF.

In this sample, this clone turned up once. J is TRBJ2-1 and V is TRBV5-1; 7 nucleotides line up with TRBD1. This CDR3 comprises 16 residues. The V segment lost 4 bases and the J segment 2 bases; nucleotides outside the gene matches: 9. The germline gives CDR1 SGHRS, CDR2 YFSETQ. CDR3 nucleotides: TGCGCCAGCAGCCGATCACAGGGGCCCCCCTACAATGAGCAGTTCTTC. This sequence encodes CASSRSQGPPYNEQFF.

This clone came up once. The chain recombines TRBV4-2 with TRBJ1-2; TRBD1 aligns across 10 bases. This CDR3 region has 15 residues. Germline CDR1 reads LGHNA; CDR2 reads YNFKEQ. Germline trimming cut 3 bases from V and 3 bases from J; bases unmatched to any gene: 4. CDR3 bases: TGTGCCAGCAGCCACGGGACAGGGGATGACTATGGCTACACCTTC. Protein sequence: CASSHGTGDDYGYTF.

With respect to this clone: It may be a read error: a sequence one base away is much more abundant. The rearrangement joins TRBV7-6 to TRBJ2-5; D remains ambiguous. Between the trimmed V and J ends, which lost 1 base and 1 base, there was a span of 13 bases. CDR3 length equals 16 residues. CDR1 SGHVS and CDR2 FNYEAQ come from the germline V gene. The CDR3 nucleotides are TGTGCCAGCAGCTTAGAGGTAACGGAGACCCAAGAGACCCAGTACTTC. This translates into CASSLEVTETQETQYF.

V is TRBV5-8 and J is TRBJ1-2; no clear D. The CDR3 spans 17 residues. Deletions cut 0 bases from V and 0 bases from J, with 15 bases between. Germline V gene sequence: CDR1 SGHTS, CDR2 YDEGEE. CDR3 in DNA: TGTGCCAGCAGCTTGGCTGGGTCGCGGCAGTCTAACTATGGCTACACCTTC. Amino acids: CASSLAGSRQSNYGYTF.